This T cell receptor (beta chain) stems from a study of OX40 agonist ivuxolimab in advanced cancers. The study, taken as a whole, reports: The average count of expanded clones was higher among CD8+ T cells than among CD4+.

Per germline, CDR1 ENHRY and CDR2 SYGVKD. The CDR3 is 15 amino acids. V lost 2 bases and J lost 7; bases outside the gene matches: 9. Assay: immunoSEQ multiplex PCR; the TCRdb copy retains only in-frame clones and omits some. This sample has approximately 80,000 clones; 91% occur once, and the top ten carry around 7%. With respect to this clone: Antigen: not known.

The clonotype comes from an adult with an advanced solid tumor such as melanoma, head and neck, liver or kidney cancer. This chain joins TRBV10-3 and TRBJ1-2, with 8 bases that match TRBD1. The sequencing here drew on CD4+ or CD8+ T cells sorted from blood, taken in a trial of the OX40 agonist ivuxolimab. As DNA, the CDR3 is TGTGCCATCAGTGAGCCAATGGACAGGGCGGGTGGCTACACCTTC. Its translation is CAISEPMDRAGGYTF.